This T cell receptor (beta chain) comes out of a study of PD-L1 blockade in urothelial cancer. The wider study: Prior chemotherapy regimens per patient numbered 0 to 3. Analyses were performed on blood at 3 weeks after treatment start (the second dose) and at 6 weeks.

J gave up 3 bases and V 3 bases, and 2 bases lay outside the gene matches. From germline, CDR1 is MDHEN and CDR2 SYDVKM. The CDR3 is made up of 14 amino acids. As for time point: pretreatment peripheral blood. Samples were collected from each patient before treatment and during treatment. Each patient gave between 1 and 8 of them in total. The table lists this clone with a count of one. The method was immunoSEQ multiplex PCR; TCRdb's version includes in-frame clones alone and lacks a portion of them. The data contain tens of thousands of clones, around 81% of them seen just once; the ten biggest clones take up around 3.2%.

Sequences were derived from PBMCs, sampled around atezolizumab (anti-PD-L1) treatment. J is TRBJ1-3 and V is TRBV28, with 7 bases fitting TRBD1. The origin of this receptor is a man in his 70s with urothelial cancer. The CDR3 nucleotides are TGTGCCAGCAGTTTGCGGACAGGTGGAAACACCATATATTTT. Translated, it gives CASSLRTGGNTIYF.